The next 24 T cell receptor beta chains were all read from a single sample in a study of T cells in Graves' hyperthyroidism and ophthalmopathy. The TCR beta CDR3 regions underwent amplification using RNA transcripts as the source. The HTBI primer set was used in a first-round RT-PCR of the TCR CDR3. TCRdb used MiXCR to reprocess the multiplex PCR reads, holding one entry per CDR3 protein. The sample yields 150,000 to 200,000 distinct CDR3 sequences, about 18% seen once. The specimen sequenced was blood. The receptors come from a woman aged 45-59 years with Graves' hyperthyroidism.

This clonotype was observed at least ten times. This sequence joins TRBV6-2 or TRBV6-3 and TRBJ1-1; the match to TRBD1 covers 7 bases. Germline assignment: CDR1 MNHEY and CDR2 SVGEGT. The CDR3 is 13 amino acids. V shed 10 bases, J shed 0 bases, and the junction held 5 bases outside the gene matches. DNA for the CDR3: TGTGCCACCCTACAGGGGTTGAACACTGAAGCTTTCTTT. This encodes CATLQGLNTEAFF.

This clonotype appeared many times. The chain employs TRBV7-9 and TRBJ1-4; the D is unclear. Germline V gene lookup returns CDR1 SEHNR and CDR2 FQNEAQ (reference sequence). Trimming stripped 5 bases from V and 3 bases from J, with 10 bases between. The CDR3 totals 14 residues. CDR3: CASSRAGANEKLFF. DNA of the CDR3: TGTGCCAGCAGCCGGGCGGGTGCTAATGAAAAACTGTTTTTT.

With respect to this clonotype: A single base separates this from a much larger clone, so it may be a read error. This chain uses TRBV24-1 with TRBJ1-5, with D possibly TRBD1 on 5 matching bases. Germline V gene sequence: CDR1 KGHDR, CDR2 SFDVKD. The CDR3 runs 16 residues. In nucleotides, the CDR3 is TGTGCCACTGCCCGGGGGGATCTCGGCGACAATGAGCCCCAGCATTTT. Encoded protein: CATARGDLGDNEPQHF.

This clonotype was counted between two and nine times. An end of the junction differs from the germline gene, which may be a read error. The genes are TRBV20-1 and TRBJ2-1, with TRBD2 matching 9 bases. This CDR3 is built from 15 residues. Germline CDR1 and CDR2: DFQATT and SNEGSKA (reference sequence). CDR3 loop: CSALGRAGGYNEQLF. The CDR3 DNA sequence: TGCAGTGCCTTGGGCCGAGCGGGGGGTTACAATGAGCAGCTCTTC.

There are many counts of this clonotype. The J gene is TRBJ2-3, the V gene TRBV27; perhaps TRBD2 as D (10 bases). The CDR3 consists of 15 residues. The V end was cut by 6 bases, the J end by 3 bases, with 16 bases between. Per germline, CDR1 MNHEY and CDR2 SMNVEV (reference sequence). CDR3 sequence reads: CASRLAGQGTDTQYF. For the CDR3, the DNA is TGTGCCAGCAGACTAGCGGGACAGGGAACAGATACGCAGTATTTT.

This clonotype was detected ten times or more. CDR3 amino acids: CASSDGWDELFF. CDR3 DNA: TGTGCCAGCAGTGACGGGTGGGATGAACTGTTTTTT. This chain uses TRBV6-1 with TRBJ1-4, with unresolved D. There are 12 residues in the CDR3. Deletions cut 3 bases from V and 12 bases from J, with 11 bases between. Germline CDR1 reads MNHNS; CDR2 reads SASEGT.

This clonotype appeared many times. The chain employs TRBV19 and TRBJ2-2, with a tentative D call TRBD1 (5 bases). V lost 7 bases, J lost 5 bases, and 11 bases lay in between. Germline-derived CDR1 and CDR2 are LNHDA and SQIVND (reference sequence). This CDR3 comprises 13 residues. Here the CDR3 reads CASTPSGTGELFF. The CDR3 nucleotides are TGTGCCAGTACCCCGTCAGGGACCGGGGAGCTGTTTTTT.

The chain combines TRBV28 with TRBJ2-3; perhaps TRBD1 as D (6 bases). From germline, CDR1 is MDHEN and CDR2 SYDVKM. The ends were cut back, 8 bases at V and 6 bases at J, with 15 bases in the middle. The CDR3 has 13 residues. This CDR3 reads CASGQTGADTQYF. Written as DNA, the CDR3 is TGTGCCAGCGGACAGACCGGGGCTGATACGCAGTATTTT. Variable domain in full (rest from reference TRBV28 and TRBJ2-3): DVKVTQSSRYLVKRTGEKVFLECVQDMDHENMFWYRQDPGLGLRLIYFSYDVKMKEKGDIPEGYSVSREKKERFSLILESASTNQTSMYLCASGQTGADTQYFGPGTRLTVL.

In its sample, this clonotype was seen a few times. With a much larger clone just one base away, this may be a read error. The rearrangement joins TRBV6-2 or TRBV6-3 to TRBJ1-6; 9 positions agree with TRBD1. CDR3 length: 13 residues. V was pared by 4 bases and J by 8 bases, with 0 bases of the junction left unmatched. CDR1 MNHEY and CDR2 SVGEGT come from the germline V gene. CDR3 region: CASSWTGDSPLHF. The CDR3 coding sequence is TGTGCCAGCAGTTGGACAGGGGATTCACCCCTCCACTTT.

Many counts were recorded for this clonotype. The chain carries TRBV5-5 and TRBJ2-5; D is ambiguous. The ends were cut back, 5 bases at V and 5 bases at J, with 10 bases in the middle. The CDR3 extends over 12 amino acids. Germline CDR1 and CDR2: SGHKS and YYEKEE (reference sequence). CDR3 bases: TGTGCCAGCAGGGCCTTAGGGGAGACCCAGTACTTC. Encoded protein: CASRALGETQYF. Looking up the rest from reference TRBV5-5 and TRBJ2-5 gives the full variable domain: DAGVTQSPTHLIKTRGQQVTLRCSPISGHKSVSWYQQVLGQGPQFIFQYYEKEERGRGNFPDRFSARQFPNYSSELNVNALLLGDSALYLCASRALGETQYFGPGTRLLVL.

V gene TRBV12-3 or TRBV12-4 combines with J gene TRBJ2-1; 9 bases agree with TRBD1. This CDR3 spans 15 amino acids. V gave up 7 bases and J gave up 1 base; unmatched junction bases: 5. The CDR3 is CASTEQGASYNEQFF. In DNA, the CDR3 is TGTGCCAGCACAGAACAGGGGGCATCCTACAATGAGCAGTTCTTC.

This clonotype was recorded at least ten times. The rearrangement uses TRBV18 and TRBJ1-1; possible D gene TRBD1, 6 bases. V shed 6 bases and J shed 5 bases, with 13 bases lying between them. The CDR3 is 13 amino acids. The germline CDR1 and CDR2 sequences are KGHSH and LQKENI. As DNA, the CDR3 is TGTGCCAGCTCCAGAGGGGGGGTAACTGAAGCTTTCTTT. This sequence encodes CASSRGGVTEAFF.

This clonotype was counted ten times or more. The chain uses TRBV19 and TRBJ1-2, with D unclear. Per germline, CDR1 LNHDA and CDR2 SQIVND (reference sequence). The CDR3 covers 14 residues. Trimming took 2 bases from V and 1 from J, leaving 8 bases between them. CDR3 coding DNA: TGTGCCAGTAGTATAAGCAGTTTTAACTATGGCTACACCTTC. This translates into CASSISSFNYGYTF.

Ten or more counts support this clonotype. The rearrangement uses TRBV19 and TRBJ1-2; 7 bases are a match to TRBD1. The CDR3 extends over 15 amino acids. Looked up from germline, CDR1 is LNHDA and CDR2 is SQIVND (reference sequence). Unmatched junction bases numbered 5, after V lost 0 bases and J lost 4 bases. The CDR3 sequence is CASSIDRDSLYGYTF. CDR3 nucleotide sequence: TGTGCCAGTAGTATAGATCGGGACAGCCTCTATGGCTACACCTTC. Full variable domain (missing parts from reference TRBV19 and TRBJ1-2): DGGITQSPKYLFRKEGQNVTLSCEQNLNHDAMYWYRQDPGQGLRLIYYSQIVNDFQKGDIAEGYSVSREKKESFPLTVTSAQKNPTAFYLCASSIDRDSLYGYTFGSGTRLTVV.

This clonotype came up many times. The chain joins TRBV7-2 to TRBJ2-7; perhaps TRBD1 as D (6 bases). In germline, CDR1 is SGHTA, CDR2 FQGNSA. The CDR3 sequence is 15 residues long. Trimming pared 5 bases from V and 1 base from J, leaving 15 bases between. This CDR3 is CASSLGASSSYEQYF. DNA for the CDR3: TGTGCCAGCAGCCTGGGGGCTAGCAGTTCCTACGAGCAGTACTTC.

The chain combines TRBV6-1 with TRBJ1-4, with D possibly TRBD1 on 6 matching bases. In germline, CDR1 is MNHNS, CDR2 SASEGT. V lost 8 bases and J lost 7, with 20 bases in between. This CDR3 comprises 15 residues. The CDR3 sequence: CASGLQGKVAEKLFF. The CDR3 DNA reads as TGTGCCAGCGGCCTACAGGGAAAAGTCGCTGAAAAACTGTTTTTT.

This clonotype has at least ten counts. V is TRBV27 and J is TRBJ2-7, with D maybe TRBD1 (6 bases). V lost 5 bases and J 3 bases, leaving 17 bases between the germline ends. CDR3 length: 15 residues. Germline V gene sequence: CDR1 MNHEY, CDR2 SMNVEV (reference sequence). CDR3 DNA: TGTGCCAGCAGTGCCCTGACAGGAATCTACTACGAGCAGTACTTC. Its protein is CASSALTGIYYEQYF.

This clonotype was seen repeatedly, ten times or more. This chain connects TRBV2 to TRBJ1-1, with D uncertain. The germline gives CDR1 SNHLY, CDR2 FYNNEI. Trimming removed 5 bases from V and 3 bases from J, with 10 bases in between. The CDR3 has 13 amino acids. The CDR3 here is CASSRQVYTEAFF. The CDR3 nucleotides read TGTGCCAGCAGTAGACAAGTCTACACTGAAGCTTTCTTT.

This chain connects TRBV5-1 to TRBJ2-5; D uncertain. Trimming cost V 4 bases and J 1 base, with 17 bases left between them. The CDR3 spans 16 residues. The germline V gene encodes CDR1 SGHRS and CDR2 YFSETQ. The CDR3 region has the DNA TGCGCCAGCAGCGGAAGAAAGCTGGAAAGCCAAGAGACCCAGTACTTC. It translates to CASSGRKLESQETQYF.

The chain recombines TRBV27 with TRBJ1-4; tentative D call: TRBD1 (5 bases). The CDR3 is made up of 17 amino acids. The germline V and J ends were trimmed by 3 bases and 10 bases, with 24 bases remaining between them. The germline gives CDR1 MNHEY, CDR2 SMNVEV (reference sequence). CDR3 bases: TGTGCCAGCAGTTTCCTTCCGGGACCCGCTAATGGGTTAAAACTGTTTTTT. Its protein product is CASSFLPGPANGLKLFF.

The table lists this clonotype with many counts. This chain joins TRBV5-1 and TRBJ2-3, with TRBD1 as a possible D gene (6 bases). V dropped 4 bases and J dropped 6 bases, with 12 bases sitting between them. Germline V gives CDR1 SGHRS, CDR2 YFSETQ. CDR3 length: 13 amino acids. The CDR3 reads CASSTGTTDTQYF. Here the CDR3 DNA reads TGCGCCAGCAGCACAGGGACAACGGATACGCAGTATTTT.

The genes are TRBV27 and TRBJ2-7, with TRBD1 matching over 8 bases. The CDR3 consists of 14 residues. CDR1 and CDR2 from the germline V gene are MNHEY and SMNVEV (reference sequence). V gave up 4 bases and J gave up 2 bases; unmatched junction bases: 4. CDR3 DNA sequence: TGTGCCAGCAGTTCCCGGACAGGGACCTACGAGCAGTACTTC. Amino acid sequence: CASSSRTGTYEQYF.

CDR3 bases: TGTGCCAGCCTGCCGACTACAGGGTTGAACACTGAAGCTTTCTTT. Its protein product is CASLPTTGLNTEAFF. The chain employs TRBV18 and TRBJ1-1; TRBD1 is a possible D gene (6 bases). With 8 bases removed from V and 0 bases from J, the gap between germline ends came to 16 bases. The CDR3 has 15 amino acids. Germline V gene lookup returns CDR1 KGHSH and CDR2 LQKENI.

This clonotype was seen many times. The chain is built from TRBV12-3 or TRBV12-4 and TRBJ1-1; 10 nucleotides agree with TRBD1. The CDR3 runs to 15 residues. V trimming: 5 bases; J trimming: 7 bases; junction bases outside the gene matches: 10. This chain's CDR3 is CASSPRQGAVFEAFF. In DNA, the CDR3 is TGTGCCAGCAGTCCTAGACAGGGGGCCGTCTTTGAAGCTTTCTTT.